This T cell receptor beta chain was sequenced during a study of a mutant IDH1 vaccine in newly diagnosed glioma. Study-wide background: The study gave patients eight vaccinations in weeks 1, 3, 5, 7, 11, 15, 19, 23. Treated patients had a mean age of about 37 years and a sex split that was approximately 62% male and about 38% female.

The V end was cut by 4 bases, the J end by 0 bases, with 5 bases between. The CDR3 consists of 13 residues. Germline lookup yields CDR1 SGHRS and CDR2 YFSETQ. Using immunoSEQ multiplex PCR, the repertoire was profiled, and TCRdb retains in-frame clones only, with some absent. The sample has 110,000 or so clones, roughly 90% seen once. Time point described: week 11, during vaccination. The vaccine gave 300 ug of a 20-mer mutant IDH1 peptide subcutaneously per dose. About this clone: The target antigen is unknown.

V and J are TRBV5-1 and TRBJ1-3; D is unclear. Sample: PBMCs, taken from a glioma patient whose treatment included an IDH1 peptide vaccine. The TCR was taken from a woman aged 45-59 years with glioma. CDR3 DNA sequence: TGCGCCAGCAGCGCCTTCTCTGGAAACACCATATATTTT. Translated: CASSAFSGNTIYF.